A single sample gave rise to the 25 T cell receptor beta chains below, sequenced in a study of blood T cells in healthy people across ages. Alongside a J-beta primer mix, a sample-barcoded 5' primer served in a second PCR lasting roughly 7 to 12 cycles. From the 5' RACE reads, TCRdb called clonotypes with MiXCR, one entry per CDR3 protein. The repertoire holds about 1.4 million distinct CDR3 sequences, with roughly 60% as singletons. What was sequenced was blood. The source of these receptors is a man between 18 and 29 years old in good health.

The chain is built from TRBV6-5 and TRBJ2-1; D might be TRBD1 or TRBD2, each matching 7 bases. The V end was cut by 4 bases, the J end by 5 bases, with 15 bases between. The length of the CDR3 is 15 residues. The germline V gene has CDR1 MNHEY and CDR2 SVGAGI. DNA of the CDR3: TGTGCCAGCAGTTCGGGGGGACAGCGACACAATGAGCAGTTCTTC. It codes for CASSSGGQRHNEQFF.

Only a few counts were recorded for this clonotype. This chain uses TRBV12-3 or TRBV12-4 with TRBJ2-3, with D possibly being TRBD1 (5 bases). This CDR3 contains 13 residues. Trimming left V 7 bases short and J 5 bases short, with 13 bases between. CDR3 in DNA: TGTGCCAGCACTCGACAGACCCAAGATACGCAGTATTTT. The encoded protein is CASTRQTQDTQYF.

The chain joins TRBV2 to TRBJ1-5; D is perhaps TRBD1 (6 bases). Germline V gene lookup returns CDR1 SNHLY and CDR2 FYNNEI. This CDR3 is 14 amino acids long. The V end lost 6 bases, the J end lost 5 bases, and 14 bases lay between the germline ends. The CDR3 nucleotides are TGTGCCAGCAGCGTGGAGGGGGGTGATCAGCCCCAGCATTTT. Protein sequence: CASSVEGGDQPQHF.

The chain uses TRBV12-3 or TRBV12-4 and TRBJ2-1; 7 bases match TRBD1. V dropped 6 bases and J dropped 4; count of bases not matched to a gene: 9. The CDR3 runs 15 residues. The CDR3 protein is CASRGTGQTYNEQFF. Written as DNA, the CDR3 is TGTGCCAGCAGAGGTACGGGACAGACTTACAATGAGCAGTTCTTC.

About this clonotype itself: Its ends do not fully match the called genes, so a read error is possible. J is TRBJ2-1 and V is TRBV27, with D tentatively TRBD1 or TRBD2 (5 bases each). Germline loops: CDR1 MNHEY, CDR2 SMNVEV (reference sequence). The length of the CDR3 is 12 residues. The CDR3 reads CTSRVAPNEQFF. The CDR3 DNA follows: TGTACCAGCAGGGTAGCGCCTAATGAGCAGTTCTTC.

The CDR3 sequence: CSATEAGRQGDSYEQYF. CDR3 in DNA: TGCAGTGCTACAGAGGCTGGTCGTCAGGGTGACTCCTACGAGCAGTACTTC. The chain joins TRBV20-1 to TRBJ2-7; weak D call: TRBD1 (5 bases). Trimming stripped 4 bases from V and 0 bases from J, with 22 bases between. The CDR3 consists of 17 residues. The germline V gene encodes CDR1 DFQATT and CDR2 SNEGSKA (reference sequence).

The V and J genes are TRBV5-5 and TRBJ2-7, with D perhaps matching TRBD1 or TRBD2 (6 bases each). V gave up 4 bases and J gave up 4 bases, with 18 bases separating them. CDR3 length: 15 amino acids. Germline V gene lookup returns CDR1 SGHKS and CDR2 YYEKEE (reference sequence). Here the CDR3 reads CASSAGGGLSYEQYF. The CDR3 DNA reads as TGTGCCAGCAGCGCCGGAGGGGGGCTGTCTTACGAGCAGTACTTC.

This clonotype was recorded a few times. DNA for the CDR3: TGTGCCAGCAGTTCAGCTGTGAGGACTGAAGCTTTCTTT. This sequence encodes CASSSAVRTEAFF. The chain combines TRBV12-3 or TRBV12-4 with TRBJ1-1; D is ambiguous. V lost 4 bases, J lost 5 bases, and 11 bases lay in between. There are 13 residues in the CDR3.

This chain uses TRBV5-1 with TRBJ1-5, with TRBD1 as a possible D gene (6 bases). This CDR3 region has 15 residues. CDR1 SGHRS and CDR2 YFSETQ come from the germline V gene. Trimming pared 0 bases from V and 5 bases from J, leaving 12 bases between. CDR3 residues: CASSLEGGSDQPQHF. The CDR3 nucleotides are TGCGCCAGCAGCTTGGAGGGGGGCTCAGATCAGCCCCAGCATTTT.

This clonotype was seen a handful of times. The chain couples TRBV27 to TRBJ1-6; no clear D gene. The CDR3 sequence is 13 residues long. Trimming pared 0 bases from V and 8 bases from J, leaving 5 bases between. The germline gives CDR1 MNHEY, CDR2 SMNVEV (reference sequence). This CDR3 is CASSLSTYSPLHF. CDR3 nucleotide sequence: TGTGCCAGCAGTTTATCGACGTATTCACCCCTCCACTTT.

The genes are TRBV10-3 and TRBJ1-2; weak D call: TRBD1 (5 bases). Germline V CDR1 and CDR2: ENHRY, SYGVKD. The CDR3 is 14 amino acids. Trimming pared 4 bases from V and 4 bases from J, leaving 13 bases between. The CDR3: CAISAGGPLYGYTF. Written as DNA, the CDR3 is TGTGCCATCAGTGCCGGGGGACCACTCTATGGCTACACCTTC.

There are a few counts of this clonotype. The chain is built from TRBV7-9 and TRBJ2-3; TRBD2 might be the D (7 bases). This CDR3 region has 16 residues. V was cut by 7 bases and J by 3 bases, with 20 bases left in between. CDR1 SEHNR and CDR2 FQNEAQ come from the germline V gene (reference sequence). DNA for the CDR3: TGTGCCAGCACCAAACAGCGGGACACGGGAACAGATACGCAGTATTTT. The encoded protein is CASTKQRDTGTDTQYF.

This clonotype is a singleton in its sample. The chain carries TRBV3-1 and TRBJ2-5; D unresolved. CDR3 length equals 13 residues. The V end was cut by 4 bases, the J end by 3 bases, with 9 bases between. Germline V lookup: CDR1 LGHDT, CDR2 YNNKEL (reference sequence). The chain's CDR3 is CASSLGWEETQYF. The CDR3 nucleotides read TGTGCCAGCAGCCTCGGCTGGGAAGAGACCCAGTACTTC.

The chain's CDR3 is CASSFRGSDSYEQYF. CDR3 bases: TGTGCCAGCAGCTTCAGGGGGTCCGACTCCTACGAGCAGTACTTC. The chain employs TRBV5-6 and TRBJ2-7, with TRBD1 matching over 7 bases. The CDR3 runs 15 residues. Germline V CDR1 and CDR2: SGHDT, YYEEEE. V shed 2 bases, J shed 0 bases, and the junction held 5 bases outside the gene matches.

The chain has TRBV4-1 and TRBJ2-3; D may be TRBD1 (6 bases). The V and J ends lost 4 bases and 2 bases respectively, with 19 bases between them. The germline CDR1 and CDR2 sequences are MGHRA and YSYEKL. The CDR3 length is 17 residues. The CDR3 DNA reads TGCGCCAGCAGCCTAGGATCTACAGGGACCTTCACAGATACGCAGTATTTT. Protein: CASSLGSTGTFTDTQYF.

The chain combines TRBV4-1 with TRBJ1-6, with D possibly matching TRBD1 (5 bases). The CDR3 runs to 12 residues. With 1 base removed from V and 14 bases from J, the gap between germline ends came to 9 bases. Germline V gives CDR1 MGHRA, CDR2 YSYEKL. The CDR3 DNA sequence: TGCGCCAGCAGCCAAGCCCAGGGAGCCCTCCACTTT. Residues: CASSQAQGALHF.

Details on this clonotype: A much larger clone is a single base away; this may be a read error. The chain couples TRBV6-5 to TRBJ2-2, with D unresolved. This CDR3 is 11 amino acids long. V lost 10 bases, J lost 2 bases, and 5 bases lay in between. CDR1 is MNHEY, CDR2 SVGAGI, per germline. CDR3 residues: CATTNTGELFF. The DNA for the CDR3 is TGTGCCACCACCAACACCGGGGAGCTGTTTTTT.

Regarding this clonotype: Mismatch with germline at one junction end may stem from a read error. The chain recombines TRBV29-1 with TRBJ1-4; D is possibly TRBD1 (5 bases). The CDR3 is 12 amino acids. Germline lookup yields CDR1 SQVTM and CDR2 ANQGSEA. The CDR3 sequence is CSAGRTYEELFF. CDR3 bases: TGCAGCGCGGGACGGACCTATGAAGAACTGTTTTTT.

The J gene is TRBJ1-1, the V gene TRBV29-1; D not resolved. CDR3 length: 13 amino acids. V was pared by 3 bases and J by 2 bases, with 10 bases between. CDR1 SQVTM and CDR2 ANQGSEA come from the germline V gene. The CDR3 sequence is CSVEGRTNTEAFF. The CDR3 nucleotides read TGCAGCGTTGAGGGCAGAACTAACACTGAAGCTTTCTTT.

The DNA of the CDR3 is TGTGCCAGCAGCTGGAAGGGGGCGCGAGGCACAGATACGCAGTATTTT. It specifies CASSWKGARGTDTQYF. The chain links TRBV7-2 to TRBJ2-3; TRBD1 matches 7 bases. Germline V lookup: CDR1 SGHTA, CDR2 FQGNSA. This CDR3 contains 16 residues. Losses at the gene ends were 4 bases for V and 1 base for J; bases not matched to a gene: 8.

This clonotype was picked up a small number of times. The chain couples TRBV27 to TRBJ1-5; 11 nucleotides match TRBD1. After removal of 6 bases from V and 3 bases from J, the junction contained 7 bases not matched to a gene. From germline, CDR1 is MNHEY and CDR2 SMNVEV (reference sequence). The CDR3 loop spans 16 amino acids. CDR3 in amino acids: CASSTGQGGFNQPQHF. The DNA for the CDR3 is TGTGCCAGCAGCACGGGACAGGGGGGATTCAATCAGCCCCAGCATTTT.

V gene TRBV3-1 combines with J gene TRBJ2-7, with D possibly matching TRBD2 (5 bases). The DNA end lines up better with TRBJ2-5; the J call may be wrong. CDR1 and CDR2 from the germline V gene are LGHDT and YNNKEL (reference sequence). The CDR3 covers 16 residues. This CDR3 is CASSQDLRGFQETQYF. CDR3 sequence (DNA): TGTGCCAGCAGCCAAGATCTTCGGGGTTTTCAAGAGACCCAGTACTTC.

The V gene is TRBV7-9, the J gene TRBJ2-7; no firm D call. Germline lookup yields CDR1 SEHNR and CDR2 FQNEAQ (reference sequence). The germline V and J ends were trimmed by 1 base and 6 bases, with 13 bases remaining between them. The CDR3 consists of 14 residues. The CDR3 sequence is CASSLEVRTSEQYF. CDR3 in DNA: TGTGCCAGCAGCTTAGAAGTCAGGACGAGCGAGCAGTACTTC.

This chain connects TRBV4-1 to TRBJ2-1; D may be TRBD2 (5 bases). Trimming took 4 bases from V and 9 from J, leaving 13 bases between them. Germline values: CDR1 MGHRA, CDR2 YSYEKL. CDR3 length equals 13 residues. This CDR3 is CASSLGLASEQFF. DNA of the CDR3: TGCGCCAGCAGCCTCGGACTGGCGAGTGAGCAGTTCTTC.

As to this clonotype: At one of its ends the junction is not consistent with the germline gene, which may arise from a read error. The chain joins TRBV6-5 to TRBJ1-5, with no clear D. Germline V lookup: CDR1 MNHEY, CDR2 SVGAGI. This CDR3 region has 15 residues. In nucleotides, the CDR3 is TGTGCCAGCAGACCTCAGGTCCTTAGCGATCAGCCCCAGCATTTT. It translates to CASRPQVLSDQPQHF.